Following are 20 T cell receptor beta chains from one sample sequenced in a study of blood T cell repertoires in COVID-19. Libraries were prepared by immunoSEQ multiplex PCR; TCRdb keeps only in-frame clonotypes and omits some of them. The sample has some 78,000 clones; 89% are singletons. Material for sequencing was peripheral blood. The receptors shown here come from a man between 65 and 85 years old with active or convalescent COVID-19.

The rearrangement links TRBV25-1 to TRBJ1-1; 10 bases are a match to TRBD1. V lost 7 bases and J lost 4; bases outside the gene matches: 6. The germline CDR1 and CDR2 sequences are MGHDK and SYGVNS. The CDR3 has 14 residues. DNA for the CDR3: TGTGCCAGCACGGGACAGGGGACCTTCACTGAAGCTTTCTTT. Amino acid sequence: CASTGQGTFTEAFF.

V gene TRBV5-5 combines with J gene TRBJ2-7; tentatively, D is TRBD2 (6 bases). Per the germline V gene, CDR1 is SGHKS and CDR2 is YYEKEE (reference sequence). V was shortened by 6 bases and J by 3 bases, with 16 bases between the two germline ends. This CDR3 is built from 14 residues. CDR3 in amino acids: CASTSEGGGYEQYF. In DNA, the CDR3 is TGTGCCAGCACCTCTGAGGGAGGTGGCTACGAGCAGTACTTC.

The gene calls are TRBV27 and TRBJ1-1; D possibly corresponds to TRBD1 (5 bases). This CDR3 has 15 residues. From germline, CDR1 is MNHEY and CDR2 SMNVEV (reference sequence). Trimming left V 2 bases short and J 0 bases short, with 10 bases between. The CDR3, as DNA: TGTGCCAGCAGTTTAGGGGGAGGAATGAACACTGAAGCTTTCTTT. This encodes CASSLGGGMNTEAFF.

The chain combines TRBV24-1 with TRBJ1-2, with 8 bases aligning to TRBD1. The V segment lost 4 bases and the J segment 4 bases; nucleotides outside the gene matches: 7. This CDR3 contains 15 residues. CDR1 is KGHDR, CDR2 SFDVKD, per germline. Here the CDR3 reads CATSDPRQGFYGYTF. The CDR3 coding sequence is TGTGCCACCAGTGACCCGAGACAGGGGTTCTATGGCTACACCTTC.

This chain joins TRBV5-1 and TRBJ2-3, with a weak D call TRBD1 (5 bases). There are 15 residues in the CDR3. Germline-derived CDR1 and CDR2 are SGHRS and YFSETQ. The V gene lost 2 bases and the J gene lost 0 bases, with 10 bases spanning the gap. CDR3 in amino acids: CASSFRVPSTDTQYF. In DNA form, the CDR3 reads TGCGCCAGCAGCTTCAGGGTCCCTAGCACAGATACGCAGTATTTT.

This chain connects TRBV19 to TRBJ1-5, with D uncertain. There are 15 residues in the CDR3. The V gene's germline CDR1 is LNHDA and CDR2 SQIVND (reference sequence). V shed 6 bases and J shed 0 bases, with 12 bases lying between them. In nucleotides, the CDR3 is TGTGCCAGTAGGCCCCAGTTTCATAGCAATCAGCCCCAGCATTTT. Translating gives CASRPQFHSNQPQHF.

This clone was counted a single time. The CDR3 DNA reads as TGTGCCTGGAGTCACAGGGGCAATCAGCCCCAGCATTTT. Protein: CAWSHRGNQPQHF. The rearrangement uses TRBV30 and TRBJ1-5; the D gene is possibly TRBD1 (6 bases). Trimming shortened V by 2 bases and J by 2 bases, and 7 bases separated the two germline ends. There are 13 residues in the CDR3. Germline V gene lookup returns CDR1 GTSNPN and CDR2 SVGIG (reference sequence).

This clone has just one count. The V call is TRBV9, the J call TRBJ2-5, with TRBD2 as a possible D gene (6 bases). Germline loops: CDR1 SGDLS, CDR2 YYNGEE. Trimming stripped 2 bases from V and 4 bases from J, with 12 bases between. The CDR3 is 14 residues long. The CDR3 is CASSVSGPAETQYF. The CDR3 DNA is TGTGCCAGCAGCGTGAGCGGGCCTGCAGAGACCCAGTACTTC.

The gene calls are TRBV5-1 and TRBJ1-4; a weak D match, TRBD1 (5 bases). From germline, CDR1 is SGHRS and CDR2 YFSETQ. V was clipped by 3 bases and J by 0 bases, with 9 bases between them. The CDR3 spans 15 residues. CDR3 bases: TGCGCCAGCAGCTGGACAACATCAACTAATGAAAAACTGTTTTTT. This codes for CASSWTTSTNEKLFF.

This chain uses TRBV3-1 (or the pseudogene TRBV3-2) with TRBJ1-4, with TRBD1 matching 8 bases. The germline V gene has CDR1 LGHDT and CDR2 YNNKEL (reference sequence). Trimming cost V 0 bases and J 5 bases; bases outside gene matches: 8. CDR3 length equals 17 residues. The CDR3 sequence: CASSQDLTGGNNEKLFF. The DNA for the CDR3 is TGTGCCAGCAGCCAAGATCTTACAGGGGGGAACAATGAAAAACTGTTTTTT.

This chain links TRBV28 with TRBJ1-1; the match to TRBD1 covers 9 bases. In germline, CDR1 is MDHEN, CDR2 SYDVKM. The CDR3 is made up of 14 amino acids. After removal of 3 bases from V and 3 bases from J, the junction contained 2 bases not matched to a gene. CDR3 in DNA: TGTGCCAGCAGTTTTACAGGGGGCTACACTGAAGCTTTCTTT. It encodes CASSFTGGYTEAFF.

The chain carries TRBV29-1 and TRBJ2-7; 8 nucleotides match TRBD1. V lost 4 bases, J lost 5 bases, and 4 bases stayed unmatched. The CDR3 runs to 12 residues. Germline V gene data show CDR1 as SQVTM and CDR2 as ANQGSEA. The CDR3 sequence: CSVVRQGNEQYF. The DNA for the CDR3 is TGCAGCGTTGTCCGACAGGGGAACGAGCAGTACTTC.

The V and J genes are TRBV19 and TRBJ1-2, with D possibly matching TRBD1 (5 bases). This CDR3 comprises 16 residues. V was pared by 4 bases and J by 0 bases, with 15 bases between. Germline V gives CDR1 LNHDA, CDR2 SQIVND (reference sequence). CDR3 amino acids: CASSTTYRTTNYGYTF. The CDR3 DNA is TGTGCCAGTAGTACTACGTACAGGACAACTAACTATGGCTACACCTTC.

The rearrangement joins TRBV7-3 to TRBJ2-2; TRBD2 matches at 8 bases. V lost 0 bases to trimming and J lost 6 bases; unmatched junction nucleotides: 12. The CDR3 extends over 18 amino acids. From germline, CDR1 is SGHTA and CDR2 FQGTGA. CDR3 nucleotide sequence: TGTGCCAGCAGCTTAACGATTCCCGGGGTAGCGGGGCCCGGGGAGCTGTTTTTT. Protein sequence: CASSLTIPGVAGPGELFF.

The rearrangement links TRBV6-2 or TRBV6-3 to TRBJ1-2; maybe TRBD1 (5 bases). Germline V gives CDR1 MNHEY, CDR2 SVGEGT. Trimming took off 0 bases at V and 4 bases at J, with 15 bases between the two ends. This CDR3 region has 16 residues. The CDR3 sequence is CASSYSSTDLGYGYTF. As DNA, the CDR3 is TGTGCCAGCAGTTACTCCTCGACAGACTTGGGCTATGGCTACACCTTC.

The V call is TRBV3-1 (or the pseudogene TRBV3-2), the J call TRBJ2-1; the match to TRBD1 covers 9 bases. V lost 2 bases and J lost 15; bases outside the gene matches: 2. Germline values: CDR1 LGHDT, CDR2 YNNKEL (reference sequence). CDR3 length equals 11 residues. In nucleotides, the CDR3 is TGTGCCAGCAGCCAAACAGGGGGCTGGTTCTTC. Its protein product is CASSQTGGWFF.

V and J are TRBV11-2 and TRBJ1-6; a possible D gene is TRBD1 (5 bases). The CDR3 is made up of 16 amino acids. Trimming removed 0 bases at V and 7 bases at J, with 13 bases between. Germline CDR1 is SGHAT and CDR2 is FQNNGV. DNA of the CDR3: TGTGCCAGCAGCTTAGATGGTGGGGGGAGGAATTCACCCCTCCACTTT. The encoded protein is CASSLDGGGRNSPLHF.

This chain joins TRBV5-1 and TRBJ2-7, with D perhaps matching TRBD1 (5 bases). From germline, CDR1 is SGHRS and CDR2 YFSETQ. CDR3 length: 12 amino acids. Between the trimmed V and J ends, which lost 4 bases and 5 bases, there was a span of 10 bases. As DNA, the CDR3 is TGCGCCAGCAGCATGTCAGGGAACGAGCAGTACTTC. It translates to CASSMSGNEQYF.

This clone came up a few times. The chain couples TRBV6-5 to TRBJ2-7; D may be TRBD1 (6 bases). Germline assignment: CDR1 MNHEY and CDR2 SVGAGI. This CDR3 spans 14 amino acids. V was cut by 6 bases and J by 3 bases, with 15 bases left in between. CDR3 sequence: CASSNGQHYYEQYF. The CDR3 region has the DNA TGTGCCAGCAGCAATGGACAGCACTACTACGAGCAGTACTTC.

The V gene is TRBV27, the J gene TRBJ1-1; no definite D call. The germline V gene encodes CDR1 MNHEY and CDR2 SMNVEV (reference sequence). V lost 3 bases, J lost 0 bases, and 14 bases lay in between. This CDR3 region has 16 residues. The CDR3 DNA follows: TGTGCCAGCAGTTTCGGGATCCAAGGGATGAACACTGAAGCTTTCTTT. Protein: CASSFGIQGMNTEAFF.